The 14 T cell receptor beta chains given below trace back to one sample, sequenced in a study of CD8+CD57+ T cells in acquired aplastic anemia. Template material for TCR beta VDJ and CDR3 profiling consisted of genomic DNA. MiXCR, run by TCRdb on the reads, gives a single entry per CDR3 protein. In the table there are around 200,000 distinct CDR3 sequences, roughly three fifths of which are singletons. Patients included in sequencing had previously demonstrated CD8+CD57+ cell expansion by flow cytometry. Sample: sorted CD4+, CD8+, or CD8+CD57+ T cells (not recorded which) from PBMCs. Receptor source: a human donor with aplastic anemia.

V usage is TRBV5-1 and J usage is TRBJ2-7; TRBD1 aligns across 7 bases. With V trimmed by 5 bases and J by 2 bases, 10 bases remained unmatched. The CDR3 length is 15 residues. Germline lookup yields CDR1 SGHRS and CDR2 YFSETQ. The chain's CDR3 is CASRQGTDNTYEQYF. In DNA, the CDR3 is TGCGCCAGCAGACAAGGGACAGACAACACCTACGAGCAGTACTTC.

This clonotype came up many times. The chain links TRBV11-3 to TRBJ1-6; D possibly corresponds to TRBD1 (6 bases). V gave up 5 bases and J gave up 7 bases, with 21 bases separating them. Germline V gene lookup returns CDR1 SGHNT and CDR2 YENEEA. This CDR3 spans 17 amino acids. The CDR3 region is CASSPGPGTPRNSPLHF. The CDR3 nucleotides read TGTGCCAGCAGCCCTGGGCCCGGGACACCGAGAAATTCACCCCTCCACTTT.

The CDR3 nucleotides read TGCAGTGCTAGAGATCGGGCGGGGTACAATGAGCAGTTCTTC. The encoded protein is CSARDRAGYNEQFF. This chain links TRBV20-1 with TRBJ2-1, with D possibly being TRBD2 (6 bases). The germline V and J ends were trimmed by 0 bases and 4 bases, with 10 bases remaining between them. This CDR3 has 14 residues. Germline assignment: CDR1 DFQATT and CDR2 SNEGSKA (reference sequence).

This clonotype was seen many times. The J gene is TRBJ2-1, the V gene TRBV19, with TRBD2 matching over 8 bases. This CDR3 has 14 amino acids. The trim removed 7 bases at V and 6 bases at J, leaving 8 bases unmatched. The germline CDR1 and CDR2 sequences are LNHDA and SQIVND (reference sequence). The CDR3 is CASISPGGGNEQFF. CDR3 DNA: TGTGCCAGTATTTCTCCGGGGGGGGGCAATGAGCAGTTCTTC.

The count of this clonotype is one. This sequence joins TRBV10-3 and TRBJ1-4; D unclear. Germline CDR1 is ENHRY and CDR2 is SYGVKD. V was pared by 0 bases and J by 3 bases, with 5 bases between. The CDR3 consists of 14 residues. The CDR3 nucleotides read TGTGCCATCAGTGAGTCCCTTGCTAATGAAAAACTGTTTTTT. It encodes CAISESLANEKLFF.

This clonotype was recorded at least ten times. The genes are TRBV5-6 and TRBJ2-7; the D call may be TRBD1 or TRBD2 (6 bases each). This CDR3 region has 12 residues. Germline CDR1 and CDR2: SGHDT and YYEEEE. The V gene lost 4 bases and the J gene lost 4 bases, with 9 bases spanning the gap. The chain's CDR3 is CASSQGGYEQYF. The CDR3 DNA is TGTGCCAGCAGCCAAGGGGGGTACGAGCAGTACTTC.

This clonotype was observed many times. This chain links TRBV19 with TRBJ2-2; TRBD1 is a possible D gene (5 bases). Trimming removed 3 bases from V and 0 bases from J, with 11 bases in between. This CDR3 has 16 amino acids. Germline V gene sequence: CDR1 LNHDA, CDR2 SQIVND (reference sequence). CDR3 in amino acids: CASSILTDSNTGELFF. The CDR3 DNA follows: TGTGCCAGTAGTATCTTGACAGATTCGAACACCGGGGAGCTGTTTTTT.

J is TRBJ2-5 and V is TRBV5-1; D gene uncertain. V gave up 0 bases and J gave up 5 bases, with 8 bases separating them. The germline V gene has CDR1 SGHRS and CDR2 YFSETQ. The CDR3 runs 13 residues. This chain's CDR3 is CASSLGPTETQYF. CDR3 nucleotide sequence: TGCGCCAGCAGCTTGGGGCCGACGGAGACCCAGTACTTC.

V and J are TRBV2 and TRBJ2-3, with D hard to call. The CDR3 contains 13 residues. V was clipped by 6 bases and J by 1 base, with 8 bases between them. Per the germline V gene, CDR1 is SNHLY and CDR2 is FYNNEI. This CDR3 reads CASSELRTDTQYF. CDR3 in DNA: TGTGCCAGCAGCGAACTCCGCACAGATACGCAGTATTTT.

This clonotype was seen a handful of times. The gene calls are TRBV10-1 and TRBJ2-2; the match to TRBD1 covers 7 bases. Germline CDR1 and CDR2: WNHNN and SYGVQD (reference sequence). Trimming at V came to 5 bases and at J to 6 bases, leaving 9 bases not matched to a gene. This CDR3 region has 15 residues. CDR3 DNA sequence: TGCGCCAGCAGTCAGACAGGGCAGTTACCCGGGGAGCTGTTTTTT. Translation gives CASSQTGQLPGELFF.

The rearrangement uses TRBV7-2 and TRBJ2-5; possibly TRBD1 for D (7 bases). Germline V CDR1 and CDR2: SGHTA, FQGNSA. The CDR3 contains 14 residues. Between the trimmed V and J ends, which lost 3 bases and 1 base, there was a span of 9 bases. CDR3 bases: TGTGCCAGCAGCTTCCAGGGGGGCCAAGAGACCCAGTACTTC. Translated: CASSFQGGQETQYF.

Notes on this clonotype: One end of the junction varies from germline; a read error may be responsible. The chain combines TRBV18 with TRBJ2-1; 12 bases agree with TRBD2. The CDR3 is 18 residues long. Germline values: CDR1 KGHSH, CDR2 LQKENI. CDR3 loop: CASSLKLAGGSSYNEQSF. The CDR3 region has the DNA TGCGCCAGCTCATTGAAACTAGCGGGGGGCAGCTCCTACAATGAGCAGTCCTTC.

Written as DNA, the CDR3 is TGCAGTGCTAGAAGGTCTAGCCCCCACGAGCAGTACTTC. Protein: CSARRSSPHEQYF. J is TRBJ2-7 and V is TRBV20-1, with D perhaps matching TRBD2 (5 bases). CDR3 length: 13 residues. The V gene lost 2 bases and the J gene lost 5 bases, with 13 bases spanning the gap. Germline CDR1 and CDR2: DFQATT and SNEGSKA (reference sequence).

The chain has TRBV7-9 and TRBJ1-1; D is uncertain. The germline V and J ends were trimmed by 5 bases and 0 bases, with 10 bases remaining between them. Germline values: CDR1 SEHNR, CDR2 FQNEAQ (reference sequence). This CDR3 is 14 amino acids long. This chain's CDR3 is CASSHLKMNTEAFF. The CDR3 bases are TGTGCCAGCAGCCACCTAAAGATGAACACTGAAGCTTTCTTT. The variable domain in full, with the rest retrieved from reference TRBV7-9 and TRBJ1-1, is DTGVSQNPRHKITKRGQNVTFRCDPISEHNRLYWYRQTLGQGPEFLTYFQNEAQLEKSRLLSDRFSAERPKGSFSTLEIQRTEQGDSAMYLCASSHLKMNTEAFFGQGTRLTVV.